This T cell receptor (beta chain) was sequenced during a study of blood T cell repertoires in COVID-19. Across the whole study: The samples span acute and convalescent COVID-19 from the United States, Italy and Spain. T cells, B-cell-depleted T cells, or PBMCs supplied cDNA or gDNA.

Original processing notes: Using reference gene primer amplification, nucleated cell counts were estimated. Assay used: immunoSEQ multiplex PCR; TCRdb lists only in-frame clones, some missing. V and J calls and clone size are those listed in that table; D and trimming were worked out from the DNA. The table includes about 64,000 clones, around 89% detected once. This clonotype originated in a woman aged 40 to 50 who had recovered from COVID-19. The sequencing input was PBMCs or T cells enriched from blood (not recorded which).

CDR3 DNA sequence: TGTGCTAGTGGTTTTAGGGTGACTAGCTTGAGACATGACCCCCTCCCAGATACGCAGTATTTT. Translation: CASGFRVTSLRHDPLPDTQYF. The chain joins TRBV12-5 to TRBJ2-3; TRBD2 matches 7 bases. J was trimmed by 4 bases and V by 3 bases; bases with no gene match: 25. The CDR3 length is 21 residues. CDR1 and CDR2 from the germline V gene are LGHNT and FRNRAP.